The subject of this entry is one TCR beta chain. TCRdb's table, derived via immunoSEQ multiplex PCR, lists solely in-frame clones and lacks some. The table has around 100,000 clones, approximately 96% seen once; the top ten hold 0.21%. This sample was included in a study of technical replicates of blood from a few donors. The sample comprised T cells isolated from PBMCs. The source is a human donor in good health.

Written as DNA, the CDR3 is TGTGCCAGCAGCCTTACAGACAGCATGAACACTGAAGCTTTCTTT. Protein product: CASSLTDSMNTEAFF. The chain recombines TRBV7-9 with TRBJ1-1; possibly TRBD1 for D (5 bases). The CDR3 is made up of 15 amino acids. Germline CDR1 reads SEHNR; CDR2 reads FQNEAQ (reference sequence). V was clipped by 5 bases and J by 0 bases, with 13 bases between them.